The 10 T cell receptor beta chains below all came from one sample that was sequenced in a study of OX40 agonist ivuxolimab in advanced cancers. Sequencing used immunoSEQ multiplex PCR; TCRdb keeps in-frame clones, though not all of them. This sample yields 16,000 or so clones, of which approximately 86% are seen a single time; roughly 3.9% belongs to the top ten. Sequencing was performed on CD4+ or CD8+ T cells sorted from blood, taken in a trial of the OX40 agonist ivuxolimab. The receptors originated from an adult with an advanced solid tumor such as melanoma, head and neck, liver or kidney cancer.

V gene TRBV5-4 combines with J gene TRBJ2-5; 12 bases fit TRBD1. The germline CDR1 and CDR2 sequences are SGHNT and YYREEE (reference sequence). This CDR3 comprises 13 residues. J gave up 7 bases and V 3 bases, and 1 base lay outside the gene matches. CDR3 DNA sequence: TGTGCCAGCAGCTGGGGACAGGGGGCGACCCAGTACTTC. It codes for CASSWGQGATQYF.

This clone was observed a handful of times. The CDR3 nucleotides read TGTGCCAGCAGCTTAACGAACGGGAGGGGAGAGACCCAGTACTTC. It yields the protein CASSLTNGRGETQYF. J is TRBJ2-5 and V is TRBV7-3; 8 bases agree with TRBD2. The ends lost 0 bases at V and 4 bases at J; junction bases unmatched: 4. Germline assignment: CDR1 SGHTA and CDR2 FQGTGA. This CDR3 spans 15 amino acids.

The CDR3 coding sequence is TGTGCCAGCAGGCTGGGACAGGGGTACACTGAAGCTTTCTTT. Amino acids: CASRLGQGYTEAFF. The chain carries TRBV7-3 and TRBJ1-1; 10 nucleotides agree with TRBD1. The CDR3 runs to 14 residues. V gave up 6 bases and J gave up 3 bases; unmatched junction bases: 4. CDR1 SGHTA and CDR2 FQGTGA come from the germline V gene.

This clone has only a few counts. The chain has TRBV28 and TRBJ1-5, with D unclear. Germline CDR1 reads MDHEN; CDR2 reads SYDVKM. This CDR3 contains 10 residues. The ends were cut back, 11 bases at V and 8 bases at J, with 10 bases in the middle. For the CDR3, the DNA is TGTGCCGTGGGGTGGGAGCCCCAGCATTTT. Its translation is CAVGWEPQHF.

The rearrangement uses TRBV27 and TRBJ2-5; 10 bases align to TRBD1. This CDR3 is built from 14 residues. CDR1 and CDR2 (germline): MNHEY, SMNVEV (reference sequence). V lost 6 bases to trimming and J lost 10 bases; unmatched junction nucleotides: 11. Here the CDR3 reads CASRNIGTGEIQYF. CDR3 coding DNA: TGTGCCAGCAGAAACATAGGGACAGGGGAAATCCAGTACTTC.

The gene calls are TRBV6-6 and TRBJ1-1, with a tentative D call TRBD1 (5 bases). This CDR3 has 13 residues. V was pared by 8 bases and J by 4 bases, with 14 bases between. The germline gives CDR1 MNHNY, CDR2 SVGAGI (reference sequence). The CDR3 reads CASLPIGGTEAFF. The CDR3 nucleotides are TGTGCCAGCCTTCCCATCGGGGGCACTGAAGCTTTCTTT.

V gene TRBV28 combines with J gene TRBJ1-5; D is uncertain. The germline V gene has CDR1 MDHEN and CDR2 SYDVKM. The CDR3 contains 15 residues. The germline V and J ends were trimmed by 4 bases and 6 bases, with 16 bases remaining between them. CDR3 in DNA: TGTGCCAGCAGTTCCTCCCCATTGGGTTCTCAGCCCCAGCATTTT. Amino acids: CASSSSPLGSQPQHF.

The CDR3 spells CASSSSSGGHGEQFF. In DNA, the CDR3 is TGTGCCAGCAGCTCCTCGAGTGGGGGGCACGGTGAGCAGTTCTTC. The V and J genes are TRBV7-2 and TRBJ2-1, with D tentatively TRBD1 or TRBD2 (6 bases each). The CDR3 covers 15 residues. Germline V gene lookup returns CDR1 SGHTA and CDR2 FQGNSA. Deletions cut 4 bases from V and 9 bases from J, with 19 bases between.

The V call is TRBV29-1, the J call TRBJ2-2; 10 bases agree with TRBD2. The CDR3 has 13 residues. With V trimmed by 6 bases and J by 7 bases, 5 bases remained unmatched. Germline V gene data show CDR1 as SQVTM and CDR2 as ANQGSEA. The CDR3 DNA sequence: TGCAGCGTAGCCGGGACTAGCGTCGGGGAGCTGTTTTTT. This gives the protein CSVAGTSVGELFF.

The genes are TRBV2 and TRBJ2-1; no clear D gene. The CDR3 length is 11 residues. CDR1 and CDR2 from the germline V gene are SNHLY and FYNNEI. Trimming pared 11 bases from V and 8 bases from J, leaving 13 bases between. CDR3 sequence reads: CAGGTTHEQFF. The DNA of the CDR3 is TGTGCCGGCGGAACGACCCATGAGCAGTTCTTC.